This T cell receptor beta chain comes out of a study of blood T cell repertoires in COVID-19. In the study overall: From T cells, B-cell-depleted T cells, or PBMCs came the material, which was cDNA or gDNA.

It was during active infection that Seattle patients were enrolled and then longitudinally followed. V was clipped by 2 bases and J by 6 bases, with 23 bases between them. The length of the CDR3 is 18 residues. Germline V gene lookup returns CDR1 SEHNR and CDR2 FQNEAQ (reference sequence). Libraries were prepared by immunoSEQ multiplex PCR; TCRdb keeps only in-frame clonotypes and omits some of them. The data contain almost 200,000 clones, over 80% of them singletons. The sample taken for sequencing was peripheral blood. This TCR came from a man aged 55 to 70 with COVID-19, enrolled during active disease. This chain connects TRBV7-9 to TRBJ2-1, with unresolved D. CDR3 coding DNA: TGTGCCAGCAGCTTATCGGCGACTCATAAACTCTTTACCAATGAGCAGTTCTTC. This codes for CASSLSATHKLFTNEQFF.